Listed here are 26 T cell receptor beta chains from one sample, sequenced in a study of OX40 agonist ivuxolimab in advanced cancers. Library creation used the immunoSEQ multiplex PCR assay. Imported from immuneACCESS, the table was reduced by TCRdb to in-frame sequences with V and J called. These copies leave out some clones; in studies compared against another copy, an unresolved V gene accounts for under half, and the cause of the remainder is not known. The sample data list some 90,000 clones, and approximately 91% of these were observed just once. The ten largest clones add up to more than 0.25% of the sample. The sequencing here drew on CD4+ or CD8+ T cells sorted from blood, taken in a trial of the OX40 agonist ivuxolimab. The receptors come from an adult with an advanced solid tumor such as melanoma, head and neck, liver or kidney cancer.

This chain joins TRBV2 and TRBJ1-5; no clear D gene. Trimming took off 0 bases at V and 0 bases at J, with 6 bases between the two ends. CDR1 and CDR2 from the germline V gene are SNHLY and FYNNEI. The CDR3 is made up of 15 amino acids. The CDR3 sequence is CASSEAGFSNQPQHF. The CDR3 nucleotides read TGTGCCAGCAGTGAAGCGGGGTTTAGCAATCAGCCCCAGCATTTT.

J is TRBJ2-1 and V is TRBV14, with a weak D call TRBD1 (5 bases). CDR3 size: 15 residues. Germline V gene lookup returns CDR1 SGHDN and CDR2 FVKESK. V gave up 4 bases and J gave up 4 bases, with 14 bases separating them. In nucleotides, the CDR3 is TGTGCCAGCAGCCGAGGCTCGACAGCTTACAATGAGCAGTTCTTC. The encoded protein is CASSRGSTAYNEQFF. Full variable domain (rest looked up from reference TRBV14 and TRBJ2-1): EAGVTQFPSHSVIEKGQTVTLRCDPISGHDNLYWYRRVMGKEIKFLLHFVKESKQDESGMPNNRFLAERTGGTYSTLKVQPAELEDSGVYFCASSRGSTAYNEQFFGPGTRLTVL.

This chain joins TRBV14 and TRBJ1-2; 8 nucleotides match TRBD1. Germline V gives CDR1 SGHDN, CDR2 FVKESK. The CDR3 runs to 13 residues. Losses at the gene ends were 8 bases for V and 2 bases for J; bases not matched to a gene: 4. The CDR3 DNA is TGTGCCAGCTCGAGACAGGGGAACTATGGCTACACCTTC. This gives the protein CASSRQGNYGYTF.

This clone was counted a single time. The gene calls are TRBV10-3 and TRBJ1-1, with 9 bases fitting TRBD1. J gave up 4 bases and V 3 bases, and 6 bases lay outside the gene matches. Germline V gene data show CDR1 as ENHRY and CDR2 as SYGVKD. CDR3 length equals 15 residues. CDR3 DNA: TGTGCCATCAGTGAAAACAGGGGGCACGGCACTGAAGCTTTCTTT. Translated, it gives CAISENRGHGTEAFF.

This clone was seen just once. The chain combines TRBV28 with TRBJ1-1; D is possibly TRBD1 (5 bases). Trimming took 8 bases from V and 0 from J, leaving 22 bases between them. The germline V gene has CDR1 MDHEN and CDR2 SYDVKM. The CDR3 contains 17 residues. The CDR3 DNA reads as TGTGCCAGCCCCCCTTCGGGGACCCCCCATGTGAACACTGAAGCTTTCTTT. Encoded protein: CASPPSGTPHVNTEAFF.

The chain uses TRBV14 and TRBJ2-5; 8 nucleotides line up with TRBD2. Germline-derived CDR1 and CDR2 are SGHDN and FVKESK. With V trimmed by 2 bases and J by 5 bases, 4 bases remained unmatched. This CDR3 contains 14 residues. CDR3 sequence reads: CASSQFSGTETQYF. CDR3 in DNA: TGTGCCAGCAGCCAATTTAGCGGGACGGAGACCCAGTACTTC.

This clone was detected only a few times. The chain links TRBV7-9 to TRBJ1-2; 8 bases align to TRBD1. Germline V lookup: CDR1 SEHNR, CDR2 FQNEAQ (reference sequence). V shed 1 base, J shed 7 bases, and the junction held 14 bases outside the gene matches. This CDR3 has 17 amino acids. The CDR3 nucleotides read TGTGCCAGCAGCTTAGGAGGTATTCAGGGGGCTGTGAGTGGCTACACCTTC. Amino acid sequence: CASSLGGIQGAVSGYTF.

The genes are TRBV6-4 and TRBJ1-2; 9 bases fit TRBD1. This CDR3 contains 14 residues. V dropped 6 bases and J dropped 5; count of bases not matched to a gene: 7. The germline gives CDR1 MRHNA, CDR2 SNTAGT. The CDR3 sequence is CASRNRGRIYGYTF. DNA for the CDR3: TGTGCCAGCAGAAACAGGGGGCGTATTTATGGCTACACCTTC.

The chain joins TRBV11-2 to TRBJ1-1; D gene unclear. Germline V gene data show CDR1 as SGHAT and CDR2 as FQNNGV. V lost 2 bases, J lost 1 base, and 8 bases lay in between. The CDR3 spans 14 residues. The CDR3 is CASSLISRNTEAFF. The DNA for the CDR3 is TGTGCCAGCAGCTTAATCAGTAGGAACACTGAAGCTTTCTTT.

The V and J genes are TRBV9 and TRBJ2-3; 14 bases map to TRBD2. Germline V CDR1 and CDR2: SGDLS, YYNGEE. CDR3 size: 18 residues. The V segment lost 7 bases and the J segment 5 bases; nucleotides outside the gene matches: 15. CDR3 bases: TGTGCCAGCTCTCCGGGACAGGGGACTAGCGGGAGATTAGATACGCAGTATTTT. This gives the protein CASSPGQGTSGRLDTQYF.

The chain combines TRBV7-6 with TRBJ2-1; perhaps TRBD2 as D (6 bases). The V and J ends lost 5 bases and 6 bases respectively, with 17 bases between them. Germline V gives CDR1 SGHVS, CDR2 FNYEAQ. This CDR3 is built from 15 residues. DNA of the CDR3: TGTGCCAGCAGCCCCCGACTAGGAGGTGGCAATGAGCAGTTCTTC. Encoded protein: CASSPRLGGGNEQFF. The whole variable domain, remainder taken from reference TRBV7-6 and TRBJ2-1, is GAGVSQSPRYKVTKRGQDVALRCDPISGHVSLYWYRQALGQGPEFLTYFNYEAQQDKSGLPNDRFSAERPEGSISTLTIQRTEQRDSAMYRCASSPRLGGGNEQFFGPGTRLTVL.

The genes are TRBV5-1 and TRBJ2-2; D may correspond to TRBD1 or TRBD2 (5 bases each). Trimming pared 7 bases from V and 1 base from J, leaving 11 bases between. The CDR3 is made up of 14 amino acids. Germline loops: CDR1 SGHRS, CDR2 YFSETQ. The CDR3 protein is CASRRDGNTGELFF. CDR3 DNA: TGCGCCAGCCGTCGGGACGGGAACACCGGGGAGCTGTTTTTT.

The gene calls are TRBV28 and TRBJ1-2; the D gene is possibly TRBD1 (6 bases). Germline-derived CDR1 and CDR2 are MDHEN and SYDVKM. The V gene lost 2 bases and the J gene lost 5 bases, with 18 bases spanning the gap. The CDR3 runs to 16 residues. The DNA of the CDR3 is TGTGCCAGCAGTTTACGGCCATCAGGGGAAGGATATGGCTACACCTTC. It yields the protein CASSLRPSGEGYGYTF.

Written as DNA, the CDR3 is TGTGCCAGCAGCAAATCCGGGTCCCCAGAAGAGACCCAGTACTTC. Protein sequence: CASSKSGSPEETQYF. V usage is TRBV4-2 and J usage is TRBJ2-5; D gene uncertain. V lost 5 bases to trimming and J lost 3 bases, with 16 bases between them. The germline V gene encodes CDR1 LGHNA and CDR2 YNFKEQ. This CDR3 comprises 15 residues.

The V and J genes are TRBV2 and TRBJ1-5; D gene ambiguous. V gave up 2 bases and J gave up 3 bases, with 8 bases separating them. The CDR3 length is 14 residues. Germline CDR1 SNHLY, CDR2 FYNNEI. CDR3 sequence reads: CASSERQVNQPQHF. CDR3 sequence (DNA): TGTGCCAGCAGTGAAAGGCAGGTCAATCAGCCCCAGCATTTT.

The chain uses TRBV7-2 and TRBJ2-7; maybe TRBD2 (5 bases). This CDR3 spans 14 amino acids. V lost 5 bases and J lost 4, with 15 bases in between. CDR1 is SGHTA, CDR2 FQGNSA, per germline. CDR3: CASSPRGPGYEQYF. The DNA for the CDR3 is TGTGCCAGCAGCCCCCGGGGTCCGGGGTACGAGCAGTACTTC.

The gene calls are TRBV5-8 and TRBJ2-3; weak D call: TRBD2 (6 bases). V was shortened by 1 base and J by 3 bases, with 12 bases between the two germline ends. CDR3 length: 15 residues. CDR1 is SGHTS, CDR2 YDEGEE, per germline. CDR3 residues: CASSLSGGETDTQYF. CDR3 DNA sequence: TGTGCCAGCAGCTTGTCTGGCGGGGAGACAGATACGCAGTATTTT.

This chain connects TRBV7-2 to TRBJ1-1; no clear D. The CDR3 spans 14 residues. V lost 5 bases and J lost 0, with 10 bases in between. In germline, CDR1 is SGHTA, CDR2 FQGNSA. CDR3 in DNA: TGTGCCAGCAGCCTGGACGGATTGAACACTGAAGCTTTCTTT. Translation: CASSLDGLNTEAFF.

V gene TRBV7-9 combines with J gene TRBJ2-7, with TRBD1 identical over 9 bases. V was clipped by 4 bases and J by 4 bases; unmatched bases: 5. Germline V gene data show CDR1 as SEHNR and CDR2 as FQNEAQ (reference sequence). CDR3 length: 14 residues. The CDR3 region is CASSWTGEGYEQYF. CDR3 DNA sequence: TGTGCCAGCAGCTGGACAGGGGAGGGATACGAGCAGTACTTC.

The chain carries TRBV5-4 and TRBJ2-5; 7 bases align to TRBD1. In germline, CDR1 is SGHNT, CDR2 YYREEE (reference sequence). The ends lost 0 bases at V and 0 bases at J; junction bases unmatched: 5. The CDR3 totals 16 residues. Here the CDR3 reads CASSLGQGVYQETQYF. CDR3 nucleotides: TGTGCCAGCAGCTTGGGGCAGGGGGTTTACCAAGAGACCCAGTACTTC.

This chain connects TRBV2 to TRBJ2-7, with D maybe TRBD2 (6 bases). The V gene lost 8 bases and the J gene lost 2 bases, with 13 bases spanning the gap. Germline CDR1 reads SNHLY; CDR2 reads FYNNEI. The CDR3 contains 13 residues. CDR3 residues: CASCPGLTYEQYF. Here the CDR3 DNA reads TGTGCCAGCTGTCCGGGACTGACCTACGAGCAGTACTTC.

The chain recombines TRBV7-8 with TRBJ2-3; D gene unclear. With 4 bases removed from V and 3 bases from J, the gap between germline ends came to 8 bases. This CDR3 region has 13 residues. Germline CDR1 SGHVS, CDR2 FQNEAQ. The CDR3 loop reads CASSSRQTDTQYF. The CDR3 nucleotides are TGTGCCAGCAGCTCCCGGCAAACAGATACGCAGTATTTT.

The CDR3 spells CASSLRANTEAFF. CDR3 bases: TGTGCCAGTAGTTTAAGGGCGAACACTGAAGCTTTCTTT. This chain uses TRBV19 with TRBJ1-1; D gene unclear. The CDR3 covers 13 residues. Between the trimmed V and J ends, which lost 5 bases and 1 base, there was a span of 8 bases. Germline V gene lookup returns CDR1 LNHDA and CDR2 SQIVND (reference sequence). The complete variable domain, with remaining parts taken from reference TRBV19 and TRBJ1-1, reads DGGITQSPKYLFRKEGQNVTLSCEQNLNHDAMYWYRQDPGQGLRLIYYSQIVNDFQKGDIAEGYSVSREKKESFPLTVTSAQKNPTAFYLCASSLRANTEAFFGQGTRLTVV.

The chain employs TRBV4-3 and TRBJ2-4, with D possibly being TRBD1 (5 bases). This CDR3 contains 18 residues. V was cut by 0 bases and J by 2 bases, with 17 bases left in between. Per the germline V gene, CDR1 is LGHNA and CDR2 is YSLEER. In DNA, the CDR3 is TGCGCCAGCAGCCAAGAAAGTGTTCCGCAGGGTACCAAAAACATTCAGTACTTC. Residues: CASSQESVPQGTKNIQYF.

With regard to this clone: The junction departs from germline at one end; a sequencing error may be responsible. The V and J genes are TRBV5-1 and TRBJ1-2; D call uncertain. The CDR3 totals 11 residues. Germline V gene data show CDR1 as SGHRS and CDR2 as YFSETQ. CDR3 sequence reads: CASSLGLGKHF. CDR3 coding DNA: TGCGCCAGCAGCTTGGGGCTCGGGAAACACTTC.

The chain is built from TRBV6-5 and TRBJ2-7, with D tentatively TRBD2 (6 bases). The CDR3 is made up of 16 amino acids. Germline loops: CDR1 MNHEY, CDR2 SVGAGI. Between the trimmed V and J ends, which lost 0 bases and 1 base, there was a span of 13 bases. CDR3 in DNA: TGTGCCAGCAGTTACTCGCCCCCTGCGGGGTCCTACGAGCAGTACTTC. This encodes CASSYSPPAGSYEQYF.